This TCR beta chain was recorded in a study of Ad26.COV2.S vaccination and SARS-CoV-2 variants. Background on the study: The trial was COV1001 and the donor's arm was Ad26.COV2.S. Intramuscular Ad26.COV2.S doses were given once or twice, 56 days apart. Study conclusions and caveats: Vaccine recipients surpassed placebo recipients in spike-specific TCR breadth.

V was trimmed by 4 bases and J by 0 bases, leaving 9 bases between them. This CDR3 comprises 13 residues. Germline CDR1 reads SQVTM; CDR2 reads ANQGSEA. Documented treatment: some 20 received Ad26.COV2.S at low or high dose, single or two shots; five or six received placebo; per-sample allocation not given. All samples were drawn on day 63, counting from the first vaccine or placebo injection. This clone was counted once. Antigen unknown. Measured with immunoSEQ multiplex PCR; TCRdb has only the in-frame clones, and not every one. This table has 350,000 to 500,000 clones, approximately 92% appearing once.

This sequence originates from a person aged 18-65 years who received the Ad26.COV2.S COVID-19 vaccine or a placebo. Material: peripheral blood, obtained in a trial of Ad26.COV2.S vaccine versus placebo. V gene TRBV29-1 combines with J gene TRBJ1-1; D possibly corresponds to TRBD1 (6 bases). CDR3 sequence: CSVGGAMNTEAFF. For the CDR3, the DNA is TGCAGCGTTGGGGGGGCTATGAACACTGAAGCTTTCTTT.